This paragraph covers one T cell receptor beta chain sequence. Its antigen specificity is not known. Base quality data are lacking; no much larger clone is found one base away. The donors were roughly 38 Caucasian individuals from Russia, aged roughly 6 to 90 years, who were systemically healthy. Each donor gave around 9.9 milliliters of peripheral blood, collected into EDTA-treated Vacutainer tubes. Ficoll-Paque density-gradient centrifugation was used to isolate PBMCs, with at least 7 million obtained per sample. Total RNA was extracted from PBMCs with Trizol reagent, with at least 5 micrograms obtained per sample. For every donor, an aliquot of PBMCs went through flow cytometry to measure the percentages of naive CD45RAhigh/CD27high T cells. The data originate from a study of blood T cells in healthy people across ages (dated by TCRdb to the mid-2010s). Regarding the study in general: In model experiments, roughly one uniquely barcoded TCR beta cDNA molecule per two T cells was captured by template switching. Using deep sequencing normalized with unique cDNA molecular identifiers, the study measured how TCR beta repertoire diversity changes with age. The donors were split into four age groups: young (average around 16 years), middle-aged (about 40), aged (about 56) and long-lived (about 74). To avoid experimental bias, donors of different ages were randomly spread across the sequencing lanes. The study analyzed two additional independent replicas of 1 million unique cDNA reads from the same blood draw for two donors, one aged 18 to 29 and one aged 80 or older. What the study reported, not specific to this receptor: Since profiling was done on bulk unsorted PBMCs, naive and antigen-experienced compartments could not be conclusively compared. Because the CMV infection status of the donors was unknown, age-related changes in expanded clonotypes may potentially have been confounded. Observed TCR beta diversity per million T cells fell roughly linearly with age, and a significant reduction was already apparent by age around 40. Compared with the aged group, the long-lived group had more naive CD4+ T cells, fewer expanded clones and increased TCR diversity, suggesting age selection. Estimates of total diversity from one million sequenced T cells were regarded as lower bounds and underestimates. A strong correlation was found between observed TCR beta diversity and the percentage of naive T cells measured by flow cytometry.

The library was produced with 5' RACE. The instrument was an Illumina HiSeq 2500. The second PCR ran for about 6 to 11 cycles and used a J-beta primer mix along with a sample-barcoded 5' primer. A template-switch 5' adaptor carrying 12 random nucleotides introduced a unique molecular identifier onto each TCR beta cDNA molecule. Each sample yielded at least 3 million CDR3-containing paired-end reads. First-strand cDNA was synthesized from all RNA with the Mint cDNA synthesis kit, primed by a TRBC-specific oligonucleotide. Following uracil-DNA glycosylase treatment, a first 18-cycle PCR with universal primers M1SS and BC2_uni_R was performed on all cDNA. The original methods were these. Normalization of each sample was performed by random selection of 1 million high-quality reads, each carrying a distinct molecular identifier. Reads with shared molecular identifiers were discarded instead of being binned into consensus sequences. MiTCR, set to a Q25 quality threshold and the strictest error-elimination algorithm, was used for CDR3 identification, clonotype clustering and error correction. A nonparametric unseen species model using Euler transformation provided a lower-bound estimate of total TCR beta diversity. In TCRdb, the public reads were trimmed at Q25 with fastp and aligned with MiXCR, with productive beta chains retained. Rows merge per CDR3 protein into single entries with the most common DNA and genes. Here the V and J calls rest on TCRdb's processing, not on the authors' analysis. This sample lists around 1.7 million distinct CDR3 sequences; roughly 28% were detected once. 7.7% of the sample comes from the top ten.

Source material: blood. This TCR came from a woman in her twenties or thirties in good health.

The nucleotide sequence is given as TGCAGTGCTAGTCGGCTGAGCTACGAGCAGTACTTC. It specifies CSASRLSYEQYF. The chain was built from TRBV20-1 and TRBJ2-7; the D gene cannot be resolved reliably. There are 12 amino acids in the CDR3, from cysteine to phenylalanine inclusive. The DNA shown is the 36-base CDR3, in frame from base 1. V is reduced by 3 bases and J by 3 bases, leaving a spacing of 9 bases between them. CDR1 and CDR2 (DFQATT, SNEGSKA) derive from the germline V gene (reference sequence).